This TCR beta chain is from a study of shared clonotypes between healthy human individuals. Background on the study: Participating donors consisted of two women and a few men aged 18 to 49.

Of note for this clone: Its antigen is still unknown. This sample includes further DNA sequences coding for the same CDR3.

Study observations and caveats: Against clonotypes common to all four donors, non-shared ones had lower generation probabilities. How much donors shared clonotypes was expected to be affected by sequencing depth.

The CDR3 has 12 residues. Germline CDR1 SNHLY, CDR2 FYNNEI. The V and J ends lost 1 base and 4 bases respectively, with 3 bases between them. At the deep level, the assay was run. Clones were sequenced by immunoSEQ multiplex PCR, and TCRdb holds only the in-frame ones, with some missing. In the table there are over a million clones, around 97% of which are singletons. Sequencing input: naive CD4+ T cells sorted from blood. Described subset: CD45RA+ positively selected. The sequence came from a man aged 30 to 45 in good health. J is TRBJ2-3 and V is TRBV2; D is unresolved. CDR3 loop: CASSEGADTQYF. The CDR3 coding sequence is TGTGCCAGCAGTGAAGGGGCAGATACGCAGTATTTT.